One sample yielded the 14 T cell receptor beta chains listed below, sequenced in a study of T cells in localized non-small cell lung cancer. TCRdb's copy holds only in-frame clones and misses some; the assay was immunoSEQ multiplex PCR. The sample includes about 35,000 clones, about 91% seen only once; the top ten take 10% to 15%. The starting material was peripheral blood mononuclear cells, obtained before any cancer treatment. The origin of the receptors is a female donor older than 55 with stage II lung adenocarcinoma.

The J gene is TRBJ2-5, the V gene TRBV19; 7 bases line up with TRBD2. From germline, CDR1 is LNHDA and CDR2 SQIVND (reference sequence). V shed 5 bases, J shed 5 bases, and the junction held 11 bases outside the gene matches. CDR3 length: 15 residues. The CDR3 region is CASSQLWRELETQYF. Here the CDR3 DNA reads TGTGCCAGTAGTCAACTGTGGCGGGAGTTGGAGACCCAGTACTTC.

This chain connects TRBV10-1 to TRBJ1-4; a possible D gene is TRBD1 (6 bases). V lost 0 bases to trimming and J lost 3 bases, with 14 bases between them. Germline V lookup: CDR1 WNHNN, CDR2 SYGVQD (reference sequence). This CDR3 has 17 residues. The CDR3 DNA reads TGCGCCAGCAGTGAGTCGGGCAGGGGTTTTGCTAATGAAAAACTGTTTTTT. Translating it yields CASSESGRGFANEKLFF.

The V call is TRBV5-1, the J call TRBJ2-1; TRBD2 agrees at 9 bases. Germline-derived CDR1 and CDR2 are SGHRS and YFSETQ. The CDR3 is made up of 15 amino acids. V lost 2 bases and J lost 9; bases outside the gene matches: 9. CDR3 sequence reads: CASSFAGTSSSEQFF. CDR3 nucleotide sequence: TGCGCCAGCAGCTTTGCCGGGACTAGCTCCAGTGAGCAGTTCTTC.

In nucleotides, the CDR3 is TGTGCCTGGAGACTTGGGACCCCAGTCAGCTCCTATAATTCACCCCTCCACTTT. Its translation: CAWRLGTPVSSYNSPLHF. The J gene is TRBJ1-6, the V gene TRBV30, with D perhaps TRBD1 (5 bases). V dropped 3 bases and J dropped 0 bases, with 18 bases sitting between them. Germline V gives CDR1 GTSNPN, CDR2 SVGIG (reference sequence). This CDR3 is built from 18 residues.

Worth noting for this clone: A much larger clone sits a single nucleotide away, making a read error possible. The same CDR3 also results from other DNA sequences found in this sample. The rearrangement links TRBV27 to TRBJ1-4, with D hard to call. The CDR3 covers 14 residues. Germline CDR1 and CDR2: MNHEY and SMNVEV (reference sequence). Deletions cut 9 bases from V and 8 bases from J, with 19 bases between. The CDR3 is CASSGSNGGEKLFF. CDR3 DNA sequence: TGTGCCAGTAGCGGGTCAAACGGAGGAGAAAAACTGTTTTTT.

This clone is a singleton in its sample. J is TRBJ2-2 and V is TRBV30; either TRBD1 or TRBD2 may supply D (6 bases each). V lost 4 bases and J lost 5, with 11 bases in between. Germline V lookup: CDR1 GTSNPN, CDR2 SVGIG (reference sequence). The CDR3 loop spans 13 amino acids. The CDR3 reads CAWNLGGTGELFF. The CDR3 bases are TGTGCCTGGAACCTAGGGGGGACCGGGGAGCTGTTTTTT.

This chain uses TRBV5-1 with TRBJ2-2; 7 bases agree with TRBD2. CDR1 and CDR2 from the germline V gene are SGHRS and YFSETQ. Losses at the gene ends were 0 bases for V and 1 base for J; bases not matched to a gene: 3. The CDR3 has 16 residues. CDR3 loop: CASSLEGGRNTGELFF. CDR3 coding DNA: TGCGCCAGCAGCTTGGAGGGCGGGAGGAACACCGGGGAGCTGTTTTTT.

CDR3 DNA: TGTGCCAGCAGTCATCCCAAGGGGGCAGGAAAGACTGAAGCTTTCTTT. Protein sequence: CASSHPKGAGKTEAFF. The chain links TRBV28 to TRBJ1-1; 7 bases align to TRBD1. V trimming: 5 bases; J trimming: 5 bases; junction bases outside the gene matches: 14. The CDR3 sequence is 16 residues long. The V gene's germline CDR1 is MDHEN and CDR2 SYDVKM.

The chain has TRBV19 and TRBJ1-3; D is perhaps TRBD1 (5 bases). The CDR3 spans 15 residues. The germline gives CDR1 LNHDA, CDR2 SQIVND (reference sequence). The V and J ends lost 3 bases and 4 bases respectively, with 13 bases between them. The CDR3 loop is CASSMAGLAGNTIYF. CDR3 nucleotides: TGTGCCAGTAGTATGGCAGGGCTGGCGGGAAACACCATATATTTT.

The genes are TRBV28 and TRBJ1-2, with D possibly being TRBD1 (6 bases). Germline CDR1 MDHEN, CDR2 SYDVKM. Trimming stripped 5 bases from V and 7 bases from J, with 20 bases between. CDR3 size: 15 residues. CDR3 in amino acids: CASSGGPVIPGGYTF. The CDR3 DNA is TGTGCCAGCAGTGGGGGGCCTGTTATCCCCGGTGGCTACACCTTC.

CDR3 sequence reads: CASTPSGSFNYGYTF. The DNA of the CDR3 is TGTGCCAGCACTCCCTCGGGAAGTTTTAACTATGGCTACACCTTC. The chain couples TRBV7-3 to TRBJ1-2; D call uncertain. V shed 7 bases and J shed 1 base, with 16 bases lying between them. Germline-derived CDR1 and CDR2 are SGHTA and FQGTGA. The CDR3 has 15 amino acids.

V is TRBV1 and J is TRBJ1-6. TRBV1 is a documented pseudogene. This CDR3 region has 16 residues. The CDR3 nucleotides read TGCACCAGCAACCAGGCTTCGGGCTCCTATAATTCACCCCTCCACTTT. This sequence encodes CTSNQASGSYNSPLHF.

The rearrangement joins TRBV14 to TRBJ2-1; D might be TRBD2 (6 bases). The CDR3 length is 16 residues. The germline V and J ends were trimmed by 3 bases and 0 bases, with 12 bases remaining between them. Per germline, CDR1 SGHDN and CDR2 FVKESK. CDR3: CASSHLTGSSYNEQFF. The CDR3 region has the DNA TGTGCCAGCAGCCACCTGACCGGGAGCTCCTACAATGAGCAGTTCTTC.

The DNA for the CDR3 is TGCGCCAGCAGCCATGGGGACAACCTGAACACTGAAGCTTTCTTT. Encoded protein: CASSHGDNLNTEAFF. The rearrangement links TRBV4-3 to TRBJ1-1, with D perhaps TRBD1 (6 bases). The CDR3 has 15 amino acids. Trimming took 3 bases from V and 0 from J, leaving 11 bases between them. Germline-derived CDR1 and CDR2 are LGHNA and YSLEER.